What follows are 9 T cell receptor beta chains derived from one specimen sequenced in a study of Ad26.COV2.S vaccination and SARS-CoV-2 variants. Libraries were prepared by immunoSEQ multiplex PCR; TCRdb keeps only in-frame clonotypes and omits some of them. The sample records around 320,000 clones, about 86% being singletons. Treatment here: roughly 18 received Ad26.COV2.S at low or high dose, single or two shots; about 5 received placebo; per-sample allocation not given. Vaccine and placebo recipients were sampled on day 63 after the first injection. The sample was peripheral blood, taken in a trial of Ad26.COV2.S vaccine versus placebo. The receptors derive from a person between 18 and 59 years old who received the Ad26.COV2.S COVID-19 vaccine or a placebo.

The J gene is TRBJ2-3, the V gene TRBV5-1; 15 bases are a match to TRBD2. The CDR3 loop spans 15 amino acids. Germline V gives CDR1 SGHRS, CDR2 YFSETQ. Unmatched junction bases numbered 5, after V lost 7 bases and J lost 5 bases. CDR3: CASGGTSGGLDTQYF. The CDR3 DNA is TGCGCCAGCGGAGGGACTAGCGGGGGGTTAGATACGCAGTATTTT.

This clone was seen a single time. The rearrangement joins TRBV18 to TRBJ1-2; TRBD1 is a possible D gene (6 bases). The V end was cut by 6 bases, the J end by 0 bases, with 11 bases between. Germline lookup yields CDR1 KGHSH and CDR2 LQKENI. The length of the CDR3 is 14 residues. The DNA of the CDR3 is TGTGCCAGCTCCCGGGACACTTCTAACTATGGCTACACCTTC. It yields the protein CASSRDTSNYGYTF.

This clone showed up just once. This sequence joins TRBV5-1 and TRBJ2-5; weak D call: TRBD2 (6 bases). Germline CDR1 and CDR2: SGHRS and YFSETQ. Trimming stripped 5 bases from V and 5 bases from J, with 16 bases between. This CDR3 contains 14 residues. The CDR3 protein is CASRSGLIGETQYF. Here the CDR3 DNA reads TGCGCCAGCAGATCCGGACTAATTGGGGAGACCCAGTACTTC.

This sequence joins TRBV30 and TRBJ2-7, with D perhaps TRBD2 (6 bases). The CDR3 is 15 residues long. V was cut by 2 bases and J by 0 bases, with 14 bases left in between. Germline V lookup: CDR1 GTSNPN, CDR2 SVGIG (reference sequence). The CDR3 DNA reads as TGTGCCTGGAGTTCACTACGGGGGTTCTCCTACGAGCAGTACTTC. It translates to CAWSSLRGFSYEQYF.

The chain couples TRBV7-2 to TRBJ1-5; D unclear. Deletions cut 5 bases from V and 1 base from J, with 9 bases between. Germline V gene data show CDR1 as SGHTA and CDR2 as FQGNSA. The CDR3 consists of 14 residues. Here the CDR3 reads CASSPNWSNQPQHF. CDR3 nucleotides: TGTGCCAGCAGCCCAAATTGGAGCAATCAGCCCCAGCATTTT.

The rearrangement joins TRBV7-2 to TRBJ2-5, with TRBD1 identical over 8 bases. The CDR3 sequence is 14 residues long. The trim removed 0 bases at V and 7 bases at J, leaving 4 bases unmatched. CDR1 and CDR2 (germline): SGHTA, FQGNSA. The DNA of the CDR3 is TGTGCCAGCAGCTTAGCGGACAGGGTTGGGACCCAGTACTTC. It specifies CASSLADRVGTQYF. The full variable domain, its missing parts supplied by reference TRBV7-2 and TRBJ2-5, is GAGVSQSPSNKVTEKGKDVELRCDPISGHTALYWYRQSLGQGLEFLIYFQGNSAPDKSGLPSDRFSAERTGGSVSTLTIQRTQQEDSAVYLCASSLADRVGTQYFGPGTRLLVL.

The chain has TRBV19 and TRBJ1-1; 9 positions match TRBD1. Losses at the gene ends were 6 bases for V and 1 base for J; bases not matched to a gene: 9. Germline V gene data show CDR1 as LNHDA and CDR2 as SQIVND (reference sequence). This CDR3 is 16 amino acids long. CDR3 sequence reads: CASSSTDRGPNTEAFF. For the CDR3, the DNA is TGTGCCAGTAGCTCGACGGACAGGGGTCCGAACACTGAAGCTTTCTTT.

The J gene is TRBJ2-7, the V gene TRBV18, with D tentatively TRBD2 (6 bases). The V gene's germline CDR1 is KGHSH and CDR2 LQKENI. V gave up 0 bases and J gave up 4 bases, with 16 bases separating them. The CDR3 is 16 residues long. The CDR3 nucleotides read TGTGCCAGCTCACCACCTAGTCGGGGGTTTGGTTACGAGCAGTACTTC. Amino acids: CASSPPSRGFGYEQYF.

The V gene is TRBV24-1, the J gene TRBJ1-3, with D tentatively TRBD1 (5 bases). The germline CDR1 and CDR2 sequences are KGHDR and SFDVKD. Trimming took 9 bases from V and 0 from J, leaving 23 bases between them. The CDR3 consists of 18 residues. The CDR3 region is CATHGKGARSPSGNTIYF. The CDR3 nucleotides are TGTGCCACCCACGGAAAAGGGGCCAGGAGCCCCTCTGGAAACACCATATATTTT.